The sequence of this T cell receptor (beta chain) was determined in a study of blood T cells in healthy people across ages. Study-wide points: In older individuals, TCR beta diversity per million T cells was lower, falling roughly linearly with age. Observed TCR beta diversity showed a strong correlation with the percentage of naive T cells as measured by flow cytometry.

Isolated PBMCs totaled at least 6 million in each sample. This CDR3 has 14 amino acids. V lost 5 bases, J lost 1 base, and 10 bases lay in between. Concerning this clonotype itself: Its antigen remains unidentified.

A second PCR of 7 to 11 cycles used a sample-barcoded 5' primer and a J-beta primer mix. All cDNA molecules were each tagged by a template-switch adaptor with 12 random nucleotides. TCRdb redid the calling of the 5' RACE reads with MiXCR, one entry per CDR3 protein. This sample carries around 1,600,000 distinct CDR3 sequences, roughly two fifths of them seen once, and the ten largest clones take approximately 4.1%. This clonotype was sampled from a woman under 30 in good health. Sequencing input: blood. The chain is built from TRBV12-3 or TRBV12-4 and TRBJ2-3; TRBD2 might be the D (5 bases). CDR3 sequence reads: CASSIDGGTDTQYF. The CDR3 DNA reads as TGTGCCAGCAGTATAGACGGGGGCACAGATACGCAGTATTTT.